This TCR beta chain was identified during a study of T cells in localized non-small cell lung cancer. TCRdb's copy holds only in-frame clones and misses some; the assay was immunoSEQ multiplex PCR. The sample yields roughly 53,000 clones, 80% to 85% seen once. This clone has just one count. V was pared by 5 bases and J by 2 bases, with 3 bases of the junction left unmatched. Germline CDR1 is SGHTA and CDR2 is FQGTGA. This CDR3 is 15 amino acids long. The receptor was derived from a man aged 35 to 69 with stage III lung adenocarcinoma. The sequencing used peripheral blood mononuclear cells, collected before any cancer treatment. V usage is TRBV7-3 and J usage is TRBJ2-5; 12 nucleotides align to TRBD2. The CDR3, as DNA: TGTGCCAGCAGCCCCACTAGCGGGGGGCAAGAGACCCAGTACTTC. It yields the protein CASSPTSGGQETQYF.